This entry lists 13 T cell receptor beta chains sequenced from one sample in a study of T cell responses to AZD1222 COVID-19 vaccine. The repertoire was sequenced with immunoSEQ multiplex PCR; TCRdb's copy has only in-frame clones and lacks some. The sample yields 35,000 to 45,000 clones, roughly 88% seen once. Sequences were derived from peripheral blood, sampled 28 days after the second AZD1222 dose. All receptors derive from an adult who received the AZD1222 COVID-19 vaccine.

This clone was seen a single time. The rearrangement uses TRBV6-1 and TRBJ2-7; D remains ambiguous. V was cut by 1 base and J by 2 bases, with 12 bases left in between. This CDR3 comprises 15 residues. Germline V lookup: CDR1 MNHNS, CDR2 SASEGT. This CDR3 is CASSEEATRPYEQYF. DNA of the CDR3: TGTGCCAGCAGTGAAGAGGCCACACGCCCCTACGAGCAGTACTTC.

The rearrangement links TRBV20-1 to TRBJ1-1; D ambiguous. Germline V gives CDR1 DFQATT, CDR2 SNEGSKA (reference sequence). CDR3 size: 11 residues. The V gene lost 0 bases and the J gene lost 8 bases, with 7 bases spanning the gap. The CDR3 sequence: CSARDPPEAFF. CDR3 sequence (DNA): TGCAGTGCTAGAGATCCCCCCGAAGCTTTCTTT.

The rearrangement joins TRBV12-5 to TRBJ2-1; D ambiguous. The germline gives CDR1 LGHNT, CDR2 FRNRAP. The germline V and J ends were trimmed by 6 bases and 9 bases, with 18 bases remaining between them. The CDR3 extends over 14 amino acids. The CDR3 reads CASGWYDLGGEQFF. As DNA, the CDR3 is TGTGCTAGTGGCTGGTACGACCTGGGCGGTGAGCAGTTCTTC.

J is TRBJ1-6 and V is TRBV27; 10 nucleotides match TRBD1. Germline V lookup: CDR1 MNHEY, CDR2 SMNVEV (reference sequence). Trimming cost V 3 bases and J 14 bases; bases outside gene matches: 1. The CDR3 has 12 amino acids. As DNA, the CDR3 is TGTGCCAGCAGTTTTGGGACAGGGGCCCTCCACTTT. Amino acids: CASSFGTGALHF.

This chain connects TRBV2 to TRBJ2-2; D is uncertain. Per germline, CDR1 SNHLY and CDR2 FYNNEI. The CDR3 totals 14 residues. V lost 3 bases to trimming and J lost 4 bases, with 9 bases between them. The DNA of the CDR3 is TGTGCCAGCAGTGAGGTTCGAGGCACCGGGGAGCTGTTTTTT. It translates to CASSEVRGTGELFF.

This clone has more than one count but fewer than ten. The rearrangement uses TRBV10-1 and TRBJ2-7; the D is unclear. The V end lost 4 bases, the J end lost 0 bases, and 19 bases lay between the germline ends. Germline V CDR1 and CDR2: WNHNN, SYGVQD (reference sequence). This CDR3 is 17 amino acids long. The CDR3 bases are TGCGCCAGCAGTGGGAGATGGCAGGCAAAATCCTCCTACGAGCAGTACTTC. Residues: CASSGRWQAKSSYEQYF.

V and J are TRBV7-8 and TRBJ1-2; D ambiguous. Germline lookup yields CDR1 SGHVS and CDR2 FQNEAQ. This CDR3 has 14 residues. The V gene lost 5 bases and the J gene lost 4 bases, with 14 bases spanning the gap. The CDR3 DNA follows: TGTGCCAGCAGCGTCAGACGGTCGATCTATGGCTACACCTTC. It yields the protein CASSVRRSIYGYTF.

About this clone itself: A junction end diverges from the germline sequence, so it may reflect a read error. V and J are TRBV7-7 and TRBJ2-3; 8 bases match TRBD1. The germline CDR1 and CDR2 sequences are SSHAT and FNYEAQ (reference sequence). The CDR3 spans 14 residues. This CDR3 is CASSLGTGGNTQYF. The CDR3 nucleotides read TGTGCTAGCAGCTTGGGCACAGGGGGAAATACGCAGTATTTT.

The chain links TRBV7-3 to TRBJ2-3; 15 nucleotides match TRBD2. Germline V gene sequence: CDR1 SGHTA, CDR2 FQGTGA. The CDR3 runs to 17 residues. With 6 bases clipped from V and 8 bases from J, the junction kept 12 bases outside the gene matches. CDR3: CASSYRTSGGAGATQYF. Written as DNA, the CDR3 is TGTGCCAGCAGTTATAGGACTAGCGGGGGGGCCGGAGCTACGCAGTATTTT.

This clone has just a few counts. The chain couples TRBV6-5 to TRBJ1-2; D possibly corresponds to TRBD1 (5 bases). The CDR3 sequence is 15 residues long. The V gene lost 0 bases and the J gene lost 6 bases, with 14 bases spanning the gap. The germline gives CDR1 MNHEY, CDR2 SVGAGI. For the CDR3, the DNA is TGTGCCAGCAGTTACTCATTTGGGGGAAGGGATGGCTACACCTTC. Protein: CASSYSFGGRDGYTF.

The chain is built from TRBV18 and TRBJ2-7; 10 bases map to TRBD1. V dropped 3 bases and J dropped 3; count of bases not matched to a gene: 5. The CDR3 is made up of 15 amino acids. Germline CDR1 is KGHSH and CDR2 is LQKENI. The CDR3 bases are TGTGCCAGCTCACCCTCCGGGACAGGGGTCTACGAGCAGTACTTC. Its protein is CASSPSGTGVYEQYF.

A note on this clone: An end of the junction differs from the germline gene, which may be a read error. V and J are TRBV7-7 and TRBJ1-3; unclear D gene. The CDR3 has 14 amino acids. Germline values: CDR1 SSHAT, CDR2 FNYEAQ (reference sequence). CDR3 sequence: CASSPTVSGNTIYF. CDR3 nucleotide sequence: TGTGCTAGCAGCCCGACGGTCTCTGGAAACACCATATATTTT.

CDR3 in DNA: TGTGCCAGCACCAGGCAGATAAACTATGGCTACACCTTC. This codes for CASTRQINYGYTF. The gene calls are TRBV12-3 or TRBV12-4 and TRBJ1-2; D is undetermined. V lost 7 bases and J lost 2, with 11 bases in between. This CDR3 contains 13 residues.